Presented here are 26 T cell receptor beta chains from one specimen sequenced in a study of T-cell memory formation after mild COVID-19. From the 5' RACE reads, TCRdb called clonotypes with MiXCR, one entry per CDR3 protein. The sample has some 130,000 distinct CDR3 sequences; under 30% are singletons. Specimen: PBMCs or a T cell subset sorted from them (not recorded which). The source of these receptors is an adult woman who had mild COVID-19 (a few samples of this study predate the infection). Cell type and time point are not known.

CDR3 sequence reads: CASSGTGFEQFF. The DNA of the CDR3 is TGTGCCAGCAGCGGTACAGGTTTTGAGCAGTTCTTC. The chain is built from TRBV7-9 and TRBJ2-1; D is possibly TRBD1 (5 bases). Looked up from germline, CDR1 is SEHNR and CDR2 is FQNEAQ (reference sequence). The ends were cut back, 5 bases at V and 9 bases at J, with 11 bases in the middle. The CDR3 has 12 amino acids.

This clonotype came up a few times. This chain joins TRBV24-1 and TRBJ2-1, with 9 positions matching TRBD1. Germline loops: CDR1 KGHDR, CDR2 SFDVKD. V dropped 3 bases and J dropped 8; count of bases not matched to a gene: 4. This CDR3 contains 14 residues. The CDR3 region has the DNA TGTGCCACCAGTGATGACCGGACAGGGGATGAGCAGTTCTTC. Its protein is CATSDDRTGDEQFF.

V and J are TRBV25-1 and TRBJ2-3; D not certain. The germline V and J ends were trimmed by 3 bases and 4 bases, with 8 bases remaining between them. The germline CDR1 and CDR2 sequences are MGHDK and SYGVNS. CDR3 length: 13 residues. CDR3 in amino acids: CASSDSRADTQYF. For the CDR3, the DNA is TGTGCCAGCAGTGATTCAAGGGCAGATACGCAGTATTTT.

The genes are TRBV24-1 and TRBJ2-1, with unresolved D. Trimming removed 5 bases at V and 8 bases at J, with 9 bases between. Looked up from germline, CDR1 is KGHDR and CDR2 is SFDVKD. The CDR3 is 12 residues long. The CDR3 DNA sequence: TGTGCCACCAGTGCAGCTTCCGATGAGCAGTTCTTC. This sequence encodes CATSAASDEQFF.

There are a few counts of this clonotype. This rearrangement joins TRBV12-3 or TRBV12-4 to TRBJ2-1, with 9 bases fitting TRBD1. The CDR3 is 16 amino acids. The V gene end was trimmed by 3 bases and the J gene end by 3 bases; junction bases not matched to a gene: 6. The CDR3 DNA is TGTGCCAGCAGTTTTGGAGGGACAGGGTACTACAATGAGCAGTTCTTC. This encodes CASSFGGTGYYNEQFF.

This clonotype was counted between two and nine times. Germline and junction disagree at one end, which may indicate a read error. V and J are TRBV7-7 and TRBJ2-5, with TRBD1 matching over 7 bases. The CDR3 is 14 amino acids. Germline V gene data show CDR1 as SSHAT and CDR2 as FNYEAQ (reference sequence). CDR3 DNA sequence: TGTGCTAGCAGCCCGGACAGGAATCAAGAGACCCAGTACTTC. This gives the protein CASSPDRNQETQYF.

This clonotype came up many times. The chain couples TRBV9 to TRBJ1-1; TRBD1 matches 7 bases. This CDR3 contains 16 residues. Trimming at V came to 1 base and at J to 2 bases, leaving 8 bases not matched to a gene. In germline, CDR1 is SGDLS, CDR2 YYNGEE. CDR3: CASSVTSGTVNTEAFF. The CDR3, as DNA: TGTGCCAGCAGCGTAACCTCCGGGACAGTCAACACTGAAGCTTTCTTT.

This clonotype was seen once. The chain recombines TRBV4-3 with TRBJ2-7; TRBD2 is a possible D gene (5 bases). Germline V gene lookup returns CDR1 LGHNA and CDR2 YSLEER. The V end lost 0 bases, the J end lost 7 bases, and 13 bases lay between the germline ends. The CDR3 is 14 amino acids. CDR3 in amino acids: CASSQDMLAREQYF. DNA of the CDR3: TGCGCCAGCAGCCAAGATATGCTAGCAAGGGAGCAGTACTTC.

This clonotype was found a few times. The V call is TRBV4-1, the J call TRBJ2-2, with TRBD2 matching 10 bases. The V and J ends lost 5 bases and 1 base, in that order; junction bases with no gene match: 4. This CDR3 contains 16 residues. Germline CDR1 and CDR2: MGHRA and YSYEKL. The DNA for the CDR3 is TGCGCCAGCAGCAGCACTAGCGGGGAGAACACCGGGGAGCTGTTTTTT. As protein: CASSSTSGENTGELFF.

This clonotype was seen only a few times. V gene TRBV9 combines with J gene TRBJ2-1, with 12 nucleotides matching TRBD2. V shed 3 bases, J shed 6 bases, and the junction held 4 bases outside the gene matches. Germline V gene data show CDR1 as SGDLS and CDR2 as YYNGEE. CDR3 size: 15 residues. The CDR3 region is CASSAGTSGSNEQFF. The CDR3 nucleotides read TGTGCCAGCAGCGCCGGGACTAGCGGGTCCAATGAGCAGTTCTTC.

The CDR3 DNA reads TGTGCCAGCAGCCAACTAGCGGGGGTGGCAGATACGCAGTATTTT. Amino acid sequence: CASSQLAGVADTQYF. The chain employs TRBV7-7 and TRBJ2-3; 11 bases fit TRBD2. The V gene end was trimmed by 5 bases and the J gene end by 4 bases; junction bases not matched to a gene: 5. Germline-derived CDR1 and CDR2 are SSHAT and FNYEAQ (reference sequence). CDR3 length: 15 amino acids. The full variable domain, rest sourced from reference TRBV7-7 and TRBJ2-3, is GAGVSQSPRYKVTKRGQDVTLRCDPISSHATLYWYQQALGQGPEFLTYFNYEAQPDKSGLPSDRFSAERPEGSISTLTIQRTEQRDSAMYRCASSQLAGVADTQYFGPGTRLTVL.

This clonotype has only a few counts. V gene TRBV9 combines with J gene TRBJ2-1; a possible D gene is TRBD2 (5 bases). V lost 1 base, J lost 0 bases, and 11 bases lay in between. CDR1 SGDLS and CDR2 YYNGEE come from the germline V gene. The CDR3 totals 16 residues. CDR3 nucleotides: TGTGCCAGCAGCGTATCTGGCGGGCTCTCCTACAATGAGCAGTTCTTC. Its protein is CASSVSGGLSYNEQFF.

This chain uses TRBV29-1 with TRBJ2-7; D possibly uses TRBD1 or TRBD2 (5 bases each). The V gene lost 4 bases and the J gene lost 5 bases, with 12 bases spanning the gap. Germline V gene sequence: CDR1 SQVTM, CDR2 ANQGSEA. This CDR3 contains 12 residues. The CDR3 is CSVGDGDNEQYF. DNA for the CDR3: TGCAGCGTTGGGGACGGAGATAACGAGCAGTACTTC.

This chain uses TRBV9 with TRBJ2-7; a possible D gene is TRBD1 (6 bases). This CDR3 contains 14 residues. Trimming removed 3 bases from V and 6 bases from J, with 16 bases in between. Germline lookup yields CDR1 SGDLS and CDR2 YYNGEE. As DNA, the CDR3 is TGTGCCAGCAGCGCCTGGGACATGCCGGGCGAGCAGTACTTC. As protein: CASSAWDMPGEQYF. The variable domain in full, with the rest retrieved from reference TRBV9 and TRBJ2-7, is DSGVTQTPKHLITATGQRVTLRCSPRSGDLSVYWYQQSLDQGLQFLIQYYNGEERAKGNILERFSAQQFPDLHSELNLSSLELGDSALYFCASSAWDMPGEQYFGPGTRLTVT.

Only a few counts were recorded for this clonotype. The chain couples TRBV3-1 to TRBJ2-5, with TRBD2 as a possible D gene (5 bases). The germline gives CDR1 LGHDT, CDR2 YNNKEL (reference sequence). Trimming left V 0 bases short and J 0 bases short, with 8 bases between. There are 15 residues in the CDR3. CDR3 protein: CASSQEGGYQETQYF. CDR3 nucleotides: TGTGCCAGCAGCCAAGAAGGCGGGTACCAAGAGACCCAGTACTTC.

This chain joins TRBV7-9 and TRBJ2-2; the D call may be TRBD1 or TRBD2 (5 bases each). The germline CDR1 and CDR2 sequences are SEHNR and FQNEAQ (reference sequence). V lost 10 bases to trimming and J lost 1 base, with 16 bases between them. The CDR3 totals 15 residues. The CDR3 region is CANPGPGLNTGELFF. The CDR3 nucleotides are TGTGCCAACCCGGGACCAGGGCTGAACACCGGGGAGCTGTTTTTT.

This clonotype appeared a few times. The CDR3: CAWSSGVSHEQYF. The DNA for the CDR3 is TGTGCCTGGAGTTCGGGAGTGTCCCACGAGCAGTACTTC. The chain has TRBV30 and TRBJ2-7; a possible D gene is TRBD2 (6 bases). Germline lookup yields CDR1 GTSNPN and CDR2 SVGIG (reference sequence). The CDR3 is 13 residues long. The V end lost 2 bases, the J end lost 5 bases, and 13 bases lay between the germline ends.

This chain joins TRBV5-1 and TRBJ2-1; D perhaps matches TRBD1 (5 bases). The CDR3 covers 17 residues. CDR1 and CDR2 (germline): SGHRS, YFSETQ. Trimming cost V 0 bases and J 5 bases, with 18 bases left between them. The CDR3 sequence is CASSLEGLEILDNEQFF. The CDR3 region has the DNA TGCGCCAGCAGCTTGGAGGGGCTAGAAATCCTGGACAATGAGCAGTTCTTC.

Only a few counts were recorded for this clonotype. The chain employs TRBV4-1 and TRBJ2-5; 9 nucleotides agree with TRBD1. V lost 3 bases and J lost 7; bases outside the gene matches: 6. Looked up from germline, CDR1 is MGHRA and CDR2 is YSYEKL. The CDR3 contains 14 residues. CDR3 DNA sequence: TGCGCCAGCAGCCAGGGGACAGGGACAGGGACCCAGTACTTC. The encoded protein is CASSQGTGTGTQYF.

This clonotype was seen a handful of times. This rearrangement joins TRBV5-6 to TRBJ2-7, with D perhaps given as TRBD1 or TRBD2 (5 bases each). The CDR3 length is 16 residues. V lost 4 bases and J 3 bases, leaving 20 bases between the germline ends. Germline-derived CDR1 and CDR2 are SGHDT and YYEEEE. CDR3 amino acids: CASSRDGDKGIYEQYF. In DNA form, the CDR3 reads TGTGCCAGCAGCCGCGACGGGGATAAGGGGATCTACGAGCAGTACTTC.

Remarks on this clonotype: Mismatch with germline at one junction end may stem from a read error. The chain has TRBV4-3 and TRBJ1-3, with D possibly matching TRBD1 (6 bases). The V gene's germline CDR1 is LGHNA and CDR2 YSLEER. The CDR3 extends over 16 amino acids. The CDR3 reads CASSQDFTGTGNNIYF. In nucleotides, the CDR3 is TGCGCCAGCAGCCAAGATTTTACAGGGACTGGAAACAACATATATTTT.

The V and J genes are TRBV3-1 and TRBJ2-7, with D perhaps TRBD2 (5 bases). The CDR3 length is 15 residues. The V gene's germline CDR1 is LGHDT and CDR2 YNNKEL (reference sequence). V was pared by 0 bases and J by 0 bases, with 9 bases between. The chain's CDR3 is CASSQDTGFSYEQYF. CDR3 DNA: TGTGCCAGCAGCCAAGACACGGGGTTCTCCTACGAGCAGTACTTC.

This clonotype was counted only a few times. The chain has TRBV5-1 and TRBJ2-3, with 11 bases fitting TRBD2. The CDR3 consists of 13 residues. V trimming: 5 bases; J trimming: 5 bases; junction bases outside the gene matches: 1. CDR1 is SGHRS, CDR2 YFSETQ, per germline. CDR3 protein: CASRLAGEDTQYF. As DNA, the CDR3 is TGCGCCAGCAGACTAGCGGGAGAAGATACGCAGTATTTT.

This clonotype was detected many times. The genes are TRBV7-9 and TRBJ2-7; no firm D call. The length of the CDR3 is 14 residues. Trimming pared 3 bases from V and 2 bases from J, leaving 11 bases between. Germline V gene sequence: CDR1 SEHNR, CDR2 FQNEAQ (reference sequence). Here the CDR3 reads CASSFSAPTYEQYF. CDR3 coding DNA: TGTGCCAGCAGCTTCAGCGCTCCTACCTACGAGCAGTACTTC.

CDR3 residues: CASSYGMGQQETQYF. In DNA, the CDR3 is TGTGCCAGCAGCTACGGCATGGGACAGCAAGAGACCCAGTACTTC. V is TRBV7-9 and J is TRBJ2-5; TRBD1 matches 7 bases. The CDR3 runs to 15 residues. J was trimmed by 2 bases and V by 4 bases; bases with no gene match: 7. The germline V gene has CDR1 SEHNR and CDR2 FQNEAQ (reference sequence).

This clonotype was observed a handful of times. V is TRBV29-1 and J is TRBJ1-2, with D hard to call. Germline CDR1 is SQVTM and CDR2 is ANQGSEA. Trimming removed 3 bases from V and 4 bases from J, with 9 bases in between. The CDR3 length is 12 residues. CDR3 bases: TGCAGCGTTGACGCCGGGCCCTATGGCTACACCTTC. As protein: CSVDAGPYGYTF.